One and the same sample provided the 16 T cell receptor beta chains below, sequenced in a study of cytomegalovirus exposure and HLA in healthy donors. Both 60 Vbeta primers and 13 Jbeta primers went into the PCR. Produced via immunoSEQ multiplex PCR; TCRdb's table is partial and in-frame only. The sample contains some 110,000 clones, around 75% of which appear only once. The sample was PBMCs. The receptors shown here come from a woman under 30 in good health and CMV-seronegative.

V and J are TRBV28 and TRBJ2-5, with D perhaps TRBD2 (5 bases). V lost 5 bases and J lost 7, with 20 bases in between. The germline V gene has CDR1 MDHEN and CDR2 SYDVKM. The CDR3 is 15 residues long. CDR3 sequence reads: CASSPRGAVFGTQYF. The CDR3 DNA sequence: TGTGCCAGCAGTCCCCGCGGAGCGGTCTTCGGGACCCAGTACTTC.

The table lists this clone with a count of one. The chain employs TRBV4-2 and TRBJ2-1, with 8 bases that match TRBD2. Germline V CDR1 and CDR2: LGHNA, YNFKEQ. V was pared by 3 bases and J by 7 bases, with 14 bases of the junction left unmatched. The CDR3 length is 17 residues. This CDR3 reads CASSQELGGAGKNEQFF. CDR3 coding DNA: TGTGCCAGCAGCCAGGAACTCGGGGGGGCCGGGAAGAATGAGCAGTTCTTC.

This clone was detected only once. V is TRBV5-4 and J is TRBJ1-2, with unresolved D. This CDR3 contains 14 residues. Germline V gene data show CDR1 as SGHNT and CDR2 as YYREEE (reference sequence). Trimming removed 1 base from V and 7 bases from J, with 14 bases in between. CDR3 sequence reads: CASSLWRAWSGYTF. The CDR3 coding sequence is TGTGCCAGCAGCTTGTGGAGGGCCTGGTCTGGCTACACCTTC.

The V call is TRBV7-6, the J call TRBJ2-1, with 7 nucleotides matching TRBD1. Trimming cost V 7 bases and J 2 bases; bases outside gene matches: 5. Germline V gives CDR1 SGHVS, CDR2 FNYEAQ. The CDR3 contains 14 residues. This CDR3 reads CASTTTGPYNEQFF. The CDR3 nucleotides read TGTGCCAGCACCACGACAGGGCCCTACAATGAGCAGTTCTTC.

The chain links TRBV5-1 to TRBJ1-1; 7 bases match TRBD1. The germline gives CDR1 SGHRS, CDR2 YFSETQ. This CDR3 contains 15 residues. With V trimmed by 0 bases and J by 1 base, 3 bases remained unmatched. The CDR3 bases are TGCGCCAGCAGCTTGGAAACAGGGGCGAACACTGAAGCTTTCTTT. Residues: CASSLETGANTEAFF.

J is TRBJ1-1 and V is TRBV7-6; D is unresolved. With 0 bases removed from V and 3 bases from J, the gap between germline ends came to 20 bases. Germline CDR1 SGHVS, CDR2 FNYEAQ. CDR3 length: 18 residues. The CDR3 bases are TGTGCCAGCAGCTTAGCGGCGACCGCGGTCGGGAGGGACACTGAAGCTTTCTTT. Translated: CASSLAATAVGRDTEAFF.

J is TRBJ2-3 and V is TRBV5-1, with TRBD2 identical over 13 bases. Per the germline V gene, CDR1 is SGHRS and CDR2 is YFSETQ. The V and J ends lost 2 bases and 3 bases, in that order; junction bases with no gene match: 3. There are 16 residues in the CDR3. The CDR3 DNA sequence: TGCGCCAGCAGCTTACTAGCGGGGGGGCAGACAGATACGCAGTATTTT. It yields the protein CASSLLAGGQTDTQYF.

This sequence joins TRBV27 and TRBJ1-1; D unresolved. V lost 7 bases and J 3 bases, leaving 9 bases between the germline ends. This CDR3 comprises 12 residues. The germline V gene has CDR1 MNHEY and CDR2 SMNVEV (reference sequence). CDR3 nucleotides: TGTGCCAGCATCGGTTCGGACACTGAAGCTTTCTTT. Protein sequence: CASIGSDTEAFF.

The chain couples TRBV15 to TRBJ2-7; TRBD2 might be the D (5 bases). Trimming stripped 0 bases from V and 4 bases from J, with 10 bases between. The CDR3 spans 14 residues. Germline V gene data show CDR1 as LNHNV and CDR2 as YYDKDF (reference sequence). The CDR3: CATSRDLGRYEQYF. CDR3 bases: TGTGCCACCAGCAGAGATCTGGGGAGATACGAGCAGTACTTC.

V usage is TRBV5-1 and J usage is TRBJ2-7; tentatively, D is TRBD1 (6 bases). The ends were cut back, 0 bases at V and 1 base at J, with 8 bases in the middle. The CDR3 is 14 residues long. CDR1 is SGHRS, CDR2 YFSETQ, per germline. In nucleotides, the CDR3 is TGCGCCAGCAGCTTGGGGGACACTTCCTACGAGCAGTACTTC. Encoded protein: CASSLGDTSYEQYF.

The chain has TRBV7-6 and TRBJ1-1, with D possibly being TRBD1 (5 bases). This CDR3 region has 15 residues. Germline loops: CDR1 SGHVS, CDR2 FNYEAQ. V lost 6 bases and J lost 3, with 17 bases in between. The CDR3 DNA follows: TGTGCCAGCAGTGTAGGACACGGGGGGGACACTGAAGCTTTCTTT. The encoded protein is CASSVGHGGDTEAFF.

This clone was seen only a few times. The chain carries TRBV6-5 and TRBJ2-7; 8 bases match TRBD1. Losses at the gene ends were 6 bases for V and 6 bases for J; bases not matched to a gene: 13. From germline, CDR1 is MNHEY and CDR2 SVGAGI. The CDR3 contains 15 residues. Written as DNA, the CDR3 is TGTGCCAGCAGACCCTCTCCGGGACAGGCTGGCGAGCAGTACTTC. Encoded protein: CASRPSPGQAGEQYF.

This clone was counted a single time. At one end, the junction sequence differs from germline, possibly due to a read error. The J gene is TRBJ1-2, the V gene TRBV27, with TRBD1 matching over 7 bases. The germline CDR1 and CDR2 sequences are MNHEY and SMNVEV (reference sequence). The CDR3 totals 11 residues. The CDR3 here is CASNHPGTAPF. Here the CDR3 DNA reads TGTGCCAGCAACCACCCCGGGACAGCTCCCTTC.

The chain combines TRBV4-2 with TRBJ2-1, with D hard to call. The CDR3 spans 14 residues. V lost 5 bases to trimming and J lost 4 bases, with 12 bases between them. Germline V gene data show CDR1 as LGHNA and CDR2 as YNFKEQ. The CDR3 is CASSRLASYNEQFF. CDR3 nucleotide sequence: TGTGCCAGCAGCAGACTTGCTTCTTACAATGAGCAGTTCTTC.

The chain uses TRBV9 and TRBJ2-5, with 8 bases identical to TRBD2. The germline V gene encodes CDR1 SGDLS and CDR2 YYNGEE. V trimming: 0 bases; J trimming: 4 bases; junction bases outside the gene matches: 5. This CDR3 is built from 15 residues. The DNA of the CDR3 is TGTGCCAGCAGCGTAGACAGCGGGGGCGGAGAGACCCAGTACTTC. This encodes CASSVDSGGGETQYF.

The chain combines TRBV2 with TRBJ1-2; D possibly corresponds to TRBD1 (5 bases). The CDR3 loop spans 15 amino acids. The ends were cut back, 5 bases at V and 7 bases at J, with 20 bases in the middle. Germline V gene lookup returns CDR1 SNHLY and CDR2 FYNNEI. The CDR3 reads CASSYKTAGSVGYTF. The CDR3 nucleotides are TGTGCCAGCAGTTATAAGACAGCGGGGTCGGTTGGCTACACCTTC.